These 21 T cell receptor beta chains were all obtained from the same sample, sequenced in a study of spatial heterogeneity in lung cancer. TCRdb re-analysed the 5' RACE reads in MiXCR, keeping a single row per CDR3 protein. The sample gives over a thousand distinct CDR3 sequences, 20% to 25% of which show up once; around a fifth is in the top ten. Time point of the sample: blood at routine non-recurrence follow-up after resection. The input for sequencing was PBMCs, taken at follow-up. These receptors were taken from a male donor with early-stage non-small cell lung cancer.

By sample fraction, this clonotype is large. The genes are TRBV15 and TRBJ1-3; D is possibly TRBD1 (6 bases). CDR1 and CDR2 (germline): LNHNV, YYDKDF (reference sequence). V was cut by 9 bases and J by 2 bases, with 29 bases left in between. The CDR3 spans 19 residues. The CDR3 DNA sequence: TGTGCCACAGCTTACGACGGAGCAGGGGTCCTGCAGGCTGGAAACACCATATATTTT. Amino acid sequence: CATAYDGAGVLQAGNTIYF.

V is TRBV6-5 and J is TRBJ1-2, with 9 bases fitting TRBD1. Per germline, CDR1 MNHEY and CDR2 SVGAGI. This CDR3 is 14 amino acids long. V lost 5 bases to trimming and J lost 7 bases; unmatched junction nucleotides: 8. The CDR3 region is CASSPTRTGVGYTF. For the CDR3, the DNA is TGTGCCAGCAGTCCTACGCGGACAGGGGTTGGCTACACCTTC.

The chain recombines TRBV7-9 with TRBJ2-7, with 14 positions matching TRBD2. From germline, CDR1 is SEHNR and CDR2 FQNEAQ (reference sequence). V dropped 4 bases and J dropped 2; count of bases not matched to a gene: 7. This CDR3 spans 17 amino acids. The CDR3 DNA reads as TGTGCCAGCAGCTCCCCGGGACTAGCGGGAGAGGCCTACGAGCAGTACTTC. As protein: CASSSPGLAGEAYEQYF.

This clonotype is labeled as large (0.1 to 1%). This rearrangement joins TRBV7-9 to TRBJ2-2; tentatively, D is TRBD1 or TRBD2 (6 bases each). The CDR3 has 13 amino acids. Germline-derived CDR1 and CDR2 are SEHNR and FQNEAQ (reference sequence). V was pared by 8 bases and J by 6 bases, with 13 bases between. In DNA form, the CDR3 reads TGTGCCAGCCGGCGAGGGGGGTCCGGGGAGCTGTTTTTT. It encodes CASRRGGSGELFF.

This clonotype is categorized as large (0.1 to 1%). V gene TRBV6-5 combines with J gene TRBJ2-6; tentative D call: TRBD2 (5 bases). Trimming pared 7 bases from V and 0 bases from J, leaving 13 bases between. The CDR3 extends over 16 amino acids. Germline values: CDR1 MNHEY, CDR2 SVGAGI. The CDR3 loop reads CASNPSGSSGANVLTF. The CDR3 DNA sequence: TGTGCCAGCAACCCTTCGGGGAGCTCTGGGGCCAACGTCCTGACTTTC.

The chain joins TRBV12-3 or TRBV12-4 to TRBJ2-1; 8 positions match TRBD1. The CDR3 contains 15 residues. J was trimmed by 3 bases and V by 5 bases; bases with no gene match: 6. CDR3 region: CASSPWTGNYNEQFF. The CDR3 DNA follows: TGTGCCAGCAGTCCGTGGACAGGGAACTACAATGAGCAGTTCTTC.

This clonotype appeared many times. This chain links TRBV7-6 with TRBJ2-3; D not certain. Germline lookup yields CDR1 SGHVS and CDR2 FNYEAQ. Trimming removed 6 bases at V and 0 bases at J, with 13 bases between. The CDR3 consists of 15 residues. CDR3 protein: CASRASRTSTDTQYF. The CDR3 bases are TGTGCCAGCAGAGCGTCGCGAACTAGCACAGATACGCAGTATTTT.

In its sample, this clonotype ranks as large. The chain combines TRBV27 with TRBJ2-1; D is possibly TRBD1 or TRBD2 (5 bases each). Trimming left V 1 base short and J 8 bases short, with 15 bases between. CDR3 length: 15 residues. CDR1 is MNHEY and CDR2 is SMNVEV in the germline V gene (reference sequence). In DNA form, the CDR3 reads TGTGCCAGCAGTTTATTTGTGGGACCCTTGGATGAGCAGTTCTTC. Its translation is CASSLFVGPLDEQFF.

The chain employs TRBV7-2 and TRBJ2-3, with 12 bases matching TRBD2. The CDR3 spans 15 residues. The V gene end was trimmed by 5 bases and the J gene end by 8 bases; junction bases not matched to a gene: 8. Germline loops: CDR1 SGHTA, CDR2 FQGNSA. The CDR3 protein is CASSPSGRGQGTQYF. For the CDR3, the DNA is TGTGCCAGCAGCCCTAGCGGGAGGGGCCAAGGTACGCAGTATTTT.

This clonotype was recorded many times. This chain links TRBV12-3 or TRBV12-4 with TRBJ2-7, with unresolved D. CDR3 length equals 11 residues. The V gene lost 3 bases and the J gene lost 4 bases, with 4 bases spanning the gap. CDR3: CASSLGYEQYF. CDR3 DNA sequence: TGTGCCAGCAGTTTGGGTTACGAGCAGTACTTC.

This clonotype is classed as medium-sized. The rearrangement uses TRBV5-1 and TRBJ2-6; a weak D match, TRBD1 (6 bases). V shed 3 bases and J shed 3 bases, with 10 bases lying between them. The germline V gene has CDR1 SGHRS and CDR2 YFSETQ. CDR3 length: 15 amino acids. The CDR3 DNA sequence: TGCGCCAGCAGCTCCCAGGGGAGTGGGGCCAACGTCCTGACTTTC. Protein product: CASSSQGSGANVLTF.

This clonotype was counted many times. The chain uses TRBV20-1 and TRBJ1-1; D unresolved. The V gene lost 2 bases and the J gene lost 5 bases, with 15 bases spanning the gap. The CDR3 runs to 14 residues. Germline V gene sequence: CDR1 DFQATT, CDR2 SNEGSKA (reference sequence). CDR3 loop: CSARSGSRETEAFF. The CDR3 DNA sequence: TGCAGTGCTAGATCCGGATCGAGGGAGACTGAAGCTTTCTTT.

This clonotype has ten or more counts. This chain uses TRBV12-3 or TRBV12-4 with TRBJ2-2; D might be TRBD2 (5 bases). This CDR3 region has 19 residues. V was shortened by 1 base and J by 1 base, with 19 bases between the two germline ends. Here the CDR3 DNA reads TGTGCCAGCAGTTTAGGAGCCCGGGAAGCCACGGTGAACACCGGGGAGCTGTTTTTT. This sequence encodes CASSLGAREATVNTGELFF.

This clonotype is large within its sample. The chain combines TRBV11-2 with TRBJ2-7, with 7 positions matching TRBD2. The CDR3 totals 15 residues. Germline trimming cut 2 bases from V and 2 bases from J; bases unmatched to any gene: 6. Germline assignment: CDR1 SGHAT and CDR2 FQNNGV. Here the CDR3 reads CASSLWAGDPYEQYF. The CDR3 region has the DNA TGTGCCAGCAGCTTATGGGCGGGAGATCCCTACGAGCAGTACTTC.

This clonotype ranks as medium-sized (0.01 to 0.1%). The chain joins TRBV7-9 to TRBJ2-1; TRBD2 matches at 14 bases. CDR3 size: 16 residues. Trimming removed 5 bases from V and 10 bases from J; junction bases left unmatched: 10. Germline lookup yields CDR1 SEHNR and CDR2 FQNEAQ (reference sequence). The CDR3 here is CASSQTSGRAIGEQFF. CDR3 nucleotides: TGTGCCAGCAGCCAGACTAGCGGGAGGGCCATCGGGGAGCAGTTCTTC.

This clonotype is labeled medium-sized. Here the CDR3 reads CASSVSGMNTEAFF. The CDR3 DNA reads TGTGCCAGCAGCGTCAGTGGGATGAACACTGAAGCTTTCTTT. V gene TRBV9 combines with J gene TRBJ1-1; no reliable D call. The CDR3 has 14 amino acids. The germline V gene encodes CDR1 SGDLS and CDR2 YYNGEE. V lost 2 bases and J lost 0, with 8 bases in between.

The CDR3: CSVVPGAETQYF. For the CDR3, the DNA is TGCAGCGTTGTCCCGGGGGCAGAGACCCAGTACTTC. The chain joins TRBV29-1 to TRBJ2-5; the D gene could be TRBD1 or TRBD2 (6 bases each). Trimming took 4 bases from V and 4 from J, leaving 10 bases between them. From germline, CDR1 is SQVTM and CDR2 ANQGSEA. CDR3 length: 12 amino acids.

This clonotype is labeled medium-sized. The rearrangement links TRBV11-2 to TRBJ2-7; 7 bases agree with TRBD1. The germline gives CDR1 SGHAT, CDR2 FQNNGV. This CDR3 region has 13 residues. V lost 2 bases and J lost 5; bases outside the gene matches: 3. CDR3 DNA: TGTGCCAGCAGCTTAATGGGGACAGACGAGCAGTACTTC. The encoded protein is CASSLMGTDEQYF.

V gene TRBV7-2 combines with J gene TRBJ2-3, with a weak D call TRBD2 (5 bases). Germline CDR1 SGHTA, CDR2 FQGNSA. Trimming removed 6 bases from V and 2 bases from J, with 15 bases in between. CDR3 length: 15 amino acids. The chain's CDR3 is CASRTAVRDTDTQYF. The CDR3 nucleotides read TGTGCCAGCAGGACCGCCGTCCGGGACACAGATACGCAGTATTTT.

By share, this clonotype ranks as large. The V gene is TRBV27, the J gene TRBJ2-1; the match to TRBD1 covers 10 bases. CDR3 size: 17 residues. Per the germline V gene, CDR1 is MNHEY and CDR2 is SMNVEV (reference sequence). The V segment lost 0 bases and the J segment 3 bases; nucleotides outside the gene matches: 5. CDR3 bases: TGTGCCAGCAGTTTATCCTATAGGACAGGGGGCTACAATGAGCAGTTCTTC. Translating gives CASSLSYRTGGYNEQFF.

This clonotype was observed once. The chain uses TRBV7-2 and TRBJ2-4, with unresolved D. V was pared by 5 bases and J by 5 bases, with 13 bases between. Germline CDR1 reads SGHTA; CDR2 reads FQGNSA. The CDR3 is made up of 14 amino acids. As DNA, the CDR3 is TGTGCCAGCAGCCGACCTTGGCCCCAAAACATTCAGTACTTC. Amino acids: CASSRPWPQNIQYF.